This is a list of T cell receptor beta chains from one sample in a study of neurological immune-mediated disorders. TCRdb fed the 5' RACE reads into MiXCR, producing one record per CDR3 protein. In the table there are about 71,000 distinct CDR3 sequences, roughly 4.8% of which are singletons. Sequenced material: PBMCs. The receptors were sampled from a man aged 25 to 40 with multiple sclerosis. CDR3s include the opening cysteine and the closing phenylalanine or tryptophan. Fields, in order: D gene, clone size, V gene, J gene, CDR3 DNA, CDR3 protein. The D gene is left open where the match is weak. Only part of the rows carry a size: once, few, many, or a class if the clone is expanded.

>-|many|TRBV5-1|TRBJ2-7
TGCGCCAGCAGCGCCTCCTACGAGCAGTACTTC
CASSASYEQYF
>-|many|TRBV4-1|TRBJ2-2
TGCGCCAGCAGCCGTCAGAGGGGAGAAGGAGCCGGGGAGCTGTTTTTT
CASSRQRGEGAGELFF
>-|many|TRBV20-1|TRBJ2-5
TGCAGTGCAGATTGGCAACAAGAGACCCAGTACTTC
CSADWQQETQYF
>TRBD1|many|TRBV4-2|TRBJ2-4
TGTGCCAGCAGCCAAGAAACGGGACAGGGTAACATTCAGTACTTC
CASSQETGQGNIQYF
>-|many|TRBV10-2|TRBJ2-3
TGCGCCAGCAGCGCAGCGTACGATACGCAGTATTTT
CASSAAYDTQYF
>-|few|TRBV20-1|TRBJ1-1
TGCAGTGCTAGAGCTCGAAGGGGGAGCACTGAAGCTTTCTTT
CSARARRGSTEAFF
>TRBD1|few|TRBV20-1|TRBJ2-2
TGCAGTGCTAGAAACAACAGGGGGGACCGGGAGCTGTTTTTT
CSARNNRGDRELFF
>TRBD1|-|TRBV7-9|TRBJ1-1
TGTGCCAGCAGCTTAGCGCAGGGGGAGGCTTTCTTT
CASSLAQGEAFF
>-|many|TRBV5-1|TRBJ1-1
TGCGCCAGCAGCTTGTATAGGGATACGGGTAAGCCTGAAGCTTTCTTT
CASSLYRDTGKPEAFF
>-|few|TRBV20-1|TRBJ1-2
TGCAGTGCTAGAGCCGGAGGGACTGACTATGGCTACACCTTC
CSARAGGTDYGYTF